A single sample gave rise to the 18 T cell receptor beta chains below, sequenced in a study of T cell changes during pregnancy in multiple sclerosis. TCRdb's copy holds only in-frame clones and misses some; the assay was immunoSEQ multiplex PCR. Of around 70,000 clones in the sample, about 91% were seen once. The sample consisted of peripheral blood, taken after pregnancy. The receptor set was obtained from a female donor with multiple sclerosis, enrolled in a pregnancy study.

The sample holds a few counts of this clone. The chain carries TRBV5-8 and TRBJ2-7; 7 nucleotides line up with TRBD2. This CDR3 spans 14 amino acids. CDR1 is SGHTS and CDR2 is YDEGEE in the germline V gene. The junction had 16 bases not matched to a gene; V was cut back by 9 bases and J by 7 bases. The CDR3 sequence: CATSGGPRPLEQYF. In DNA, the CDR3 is TGTGCCACCTCGGGGGGACCACGCCCTTTAGAGCAGTACTTC.

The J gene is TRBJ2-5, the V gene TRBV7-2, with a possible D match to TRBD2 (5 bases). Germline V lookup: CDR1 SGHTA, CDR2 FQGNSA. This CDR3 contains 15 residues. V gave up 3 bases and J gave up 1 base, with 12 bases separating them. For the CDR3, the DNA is TGTGCCAGCAGCTTTGGGAGTAGAACCCAAGAGACCCAGTACTTC. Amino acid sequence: CASSFGSRTQETQYF.

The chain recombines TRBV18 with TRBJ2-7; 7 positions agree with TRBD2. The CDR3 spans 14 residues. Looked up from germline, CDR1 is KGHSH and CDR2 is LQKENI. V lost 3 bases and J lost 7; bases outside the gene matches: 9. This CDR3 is CASSPTAGVWEQYF. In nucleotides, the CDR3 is TGTGCCAGCTCACCCACCGCGGGAGTCTGGGAGCAGTACTTC.

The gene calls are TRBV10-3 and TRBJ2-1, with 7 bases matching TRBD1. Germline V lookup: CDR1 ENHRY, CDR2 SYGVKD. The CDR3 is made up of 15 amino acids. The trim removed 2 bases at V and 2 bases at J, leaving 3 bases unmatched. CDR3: CAISEGGQTYNEQFF. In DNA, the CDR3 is TGTGCCATCAGTGAGGGGGGACAGACCTACAATGAGCAGTTCTTC.

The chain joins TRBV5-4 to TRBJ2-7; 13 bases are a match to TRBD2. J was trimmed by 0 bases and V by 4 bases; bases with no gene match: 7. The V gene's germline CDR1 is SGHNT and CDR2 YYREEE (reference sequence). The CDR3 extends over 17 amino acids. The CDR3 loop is CASSPWTSGGASYEQYF. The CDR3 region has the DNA TGTGCCAGCAGCCCCTGGACTAGCGGGGGCGCCTCCTACGAGCAGTACTTC.

The CDR3 is CASSDATLANEQFF. The CDR3 DNA reads TGTGCCAGCAGCGATGCTACCTTAGCCAATGAGCAGTTCTTC. This chain connects TRBV5-4 to TRBJ2-1; no clear D. V lost 4 bases, J lost 6 bases, and 14 bases lay in between. The germline gives CDR1 SGHNT, CDR2 YYREEE (reference sequence). The CDR3 extends over 14 amino acids.

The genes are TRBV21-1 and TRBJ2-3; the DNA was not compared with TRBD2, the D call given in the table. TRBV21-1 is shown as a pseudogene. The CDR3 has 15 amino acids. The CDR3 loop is CASSNSRTMTDTQYF. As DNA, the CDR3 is TGTGCCAGCAGCAATAGTCGGACTATGACAGATACGCAGTATTTT.

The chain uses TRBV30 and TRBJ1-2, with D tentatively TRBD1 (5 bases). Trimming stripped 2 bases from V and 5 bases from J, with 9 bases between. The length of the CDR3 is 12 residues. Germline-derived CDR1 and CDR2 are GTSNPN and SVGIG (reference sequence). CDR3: CAWSRGLYGYTF. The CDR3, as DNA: TGTGCCTGGAGTAGGGGCCTTTATGGCTACACCTTC. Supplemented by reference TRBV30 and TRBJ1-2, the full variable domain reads SQTIHQWPATLVQPVGSPLSLECTVEGTSNPNLYWYRQAAGRGLQLLFYSVGIGQISSEVPQNLSASRPQDRQFILSSKKLLLSDSGFYLCAWSRGLYGYTFGSGTRLTVV.

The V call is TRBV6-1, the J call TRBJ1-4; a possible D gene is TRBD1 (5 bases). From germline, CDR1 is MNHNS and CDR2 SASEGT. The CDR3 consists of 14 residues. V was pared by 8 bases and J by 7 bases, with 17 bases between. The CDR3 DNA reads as TGTGCCAGCGGCCCGGGGGGGTTTGGTGAAAAACTGTTTTTT. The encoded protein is CASGPGGFGEKLFF.

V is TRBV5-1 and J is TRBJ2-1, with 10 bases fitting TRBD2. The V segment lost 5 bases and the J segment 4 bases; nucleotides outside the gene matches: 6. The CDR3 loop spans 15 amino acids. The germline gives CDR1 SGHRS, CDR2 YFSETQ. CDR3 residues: CASSYTSGDYNEQFF. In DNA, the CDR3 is TGCGCCAGCAGTTATACTAGCGGGGATTACAATGAGCAGTTCTTC.

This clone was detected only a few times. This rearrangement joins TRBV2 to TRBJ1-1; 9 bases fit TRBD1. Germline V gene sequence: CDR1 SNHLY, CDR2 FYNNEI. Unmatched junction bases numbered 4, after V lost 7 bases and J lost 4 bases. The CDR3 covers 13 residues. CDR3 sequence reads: CASMLTGGTEAFF. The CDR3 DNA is TGTGCCAGCATGTTGACAGGGGGCACTGAAGCTTTCTTT.

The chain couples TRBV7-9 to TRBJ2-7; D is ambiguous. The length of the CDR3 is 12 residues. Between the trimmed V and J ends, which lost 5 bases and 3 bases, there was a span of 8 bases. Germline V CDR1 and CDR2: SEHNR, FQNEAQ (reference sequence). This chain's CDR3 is CASSPIVYEQYF. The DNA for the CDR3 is TGTGCCAGCAGCCCAATAGTCTACGAGCAGTACTTC.

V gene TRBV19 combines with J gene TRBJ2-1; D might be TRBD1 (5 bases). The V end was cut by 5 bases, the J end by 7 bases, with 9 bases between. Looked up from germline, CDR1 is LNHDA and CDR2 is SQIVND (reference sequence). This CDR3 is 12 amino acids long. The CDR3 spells CASSLTGNEQFF. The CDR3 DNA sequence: TGTGCCAGTAGTCTAACAGGTAATGAGCAGTTCTTC.

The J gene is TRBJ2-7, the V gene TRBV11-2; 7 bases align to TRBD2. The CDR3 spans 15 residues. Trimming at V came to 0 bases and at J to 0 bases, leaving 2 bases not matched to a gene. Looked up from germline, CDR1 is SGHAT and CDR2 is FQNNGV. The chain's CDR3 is CASSLEGGVSYEQYF. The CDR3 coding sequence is TGTGCCAGCAGCTTAGAGGGGGGGGTCTCCTACGAGCAGTACTTC.

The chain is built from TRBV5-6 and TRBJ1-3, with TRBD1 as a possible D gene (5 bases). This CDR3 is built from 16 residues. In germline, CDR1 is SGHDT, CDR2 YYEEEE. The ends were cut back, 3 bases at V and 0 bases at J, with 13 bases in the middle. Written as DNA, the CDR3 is TGTGCCAGCAGCTCCGGGACTGTTAGCTCTGGAAACACCATATATTTT. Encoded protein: CASSSGTVSSGNTIYF.

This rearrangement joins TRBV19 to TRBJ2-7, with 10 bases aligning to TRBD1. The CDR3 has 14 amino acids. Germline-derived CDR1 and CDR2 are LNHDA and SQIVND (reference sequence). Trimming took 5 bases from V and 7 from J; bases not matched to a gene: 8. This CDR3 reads CASSEAGQGREQYF. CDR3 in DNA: TGTGCCAGTAGTGAAGCGGGACAGGGGCGGGAGCAGTACTTC.

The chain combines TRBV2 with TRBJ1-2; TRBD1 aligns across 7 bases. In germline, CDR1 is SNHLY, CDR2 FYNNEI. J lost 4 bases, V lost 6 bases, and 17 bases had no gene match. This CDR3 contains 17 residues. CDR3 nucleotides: TGTGCCAGCAGCCCCTTACCCGGGACAGTGTCCATCTATGGCTACACCTTC. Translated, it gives CASSPLPGTVSIYGYTF.

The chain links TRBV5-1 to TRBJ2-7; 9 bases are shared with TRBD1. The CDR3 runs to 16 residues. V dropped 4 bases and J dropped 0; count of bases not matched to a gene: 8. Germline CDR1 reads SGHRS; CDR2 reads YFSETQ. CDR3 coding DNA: TGCGCCAGCAGCGACGGACAGGGGTCGAGCTCCTACGAGCAGTACTTC. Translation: CASSDGQGSSSYEQYF. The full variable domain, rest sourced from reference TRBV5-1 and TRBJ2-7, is KAGVTQTPRYLIKTRGQQVTLSCSPISGHRSVSWYQQTPGQGLQFLFEYFSETQRNKGNFPGRFSGRQFSNSRSEMNVSTLELGDSALYLCASSDGQGSSSYEQYFGPGTRLTVT.